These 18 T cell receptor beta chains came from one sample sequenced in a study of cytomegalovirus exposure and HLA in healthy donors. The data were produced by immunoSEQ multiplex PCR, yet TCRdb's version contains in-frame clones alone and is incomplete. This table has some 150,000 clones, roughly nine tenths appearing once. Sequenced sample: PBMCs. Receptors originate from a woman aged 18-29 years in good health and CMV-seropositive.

This chain's CDR3 is CSVTGTANTGELFF. CDR3 sequence (DNA): TGCAGCGTTACCGGGACAGCGAACACCGGGGAGCTGTTTTTT. This chain joins TRBV29-1 and TRBJ2-2; 7 bases line up with TRBD1. V lost 5 bases to trimming and J lost 0 bases; unmatched junction nucleotides: 3. CDR3 length: 14 amino acids. Germline values: CDR1 SQVTM, CDR2 ANQGSEA.

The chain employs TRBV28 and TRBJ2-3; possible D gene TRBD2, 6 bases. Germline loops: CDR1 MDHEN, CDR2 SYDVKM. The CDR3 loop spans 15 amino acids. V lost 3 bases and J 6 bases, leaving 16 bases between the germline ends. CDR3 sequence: CASSLGVAEGDTQYF. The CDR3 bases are TGTGCCAGCAGTTTGGGAGTAGCGGAGGGGGATACGCAGTATTTT.

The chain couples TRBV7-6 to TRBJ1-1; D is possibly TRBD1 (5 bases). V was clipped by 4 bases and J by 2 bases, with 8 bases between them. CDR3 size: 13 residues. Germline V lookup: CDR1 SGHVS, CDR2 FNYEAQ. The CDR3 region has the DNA TGTGCCAGCAGCTCCGACAGTAACACTGAAGCTTTCTTT. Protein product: CASSSDSNTEAFF.

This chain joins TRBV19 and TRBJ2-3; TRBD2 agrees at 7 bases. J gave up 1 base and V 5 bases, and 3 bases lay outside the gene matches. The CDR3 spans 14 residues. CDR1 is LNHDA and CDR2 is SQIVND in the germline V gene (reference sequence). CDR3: CASSAGLRTDTQYF. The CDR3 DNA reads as TGTGCCAGTAGTGCGGGACTACGCACAGATACGCAGTATTTT. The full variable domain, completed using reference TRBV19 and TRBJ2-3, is DGGITQSPKYLFRKEGQNVTLSCEQNLNHDAMYWYRQDPGQGLRLIYYSQIVNDFQKGDIAEGYSVSREKKESFPLTVTSAQKNPTAFYLCASSAGLRTDTQYFGPGTRLTVL.

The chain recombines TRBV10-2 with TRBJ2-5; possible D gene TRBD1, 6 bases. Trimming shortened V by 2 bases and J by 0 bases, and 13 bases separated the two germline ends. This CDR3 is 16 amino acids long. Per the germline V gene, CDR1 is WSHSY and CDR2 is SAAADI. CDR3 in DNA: TGCGCCAGCAGTGAGCCTCCGAGGGGGAACCAAGAGACCCAGTACTTC. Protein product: CASSEPPRGNQETQYF.

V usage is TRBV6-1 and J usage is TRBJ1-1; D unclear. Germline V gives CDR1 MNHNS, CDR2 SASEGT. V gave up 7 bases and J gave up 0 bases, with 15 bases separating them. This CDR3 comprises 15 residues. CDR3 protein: CASNTRHTLNTEAFF. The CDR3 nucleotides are TGTGCCAGCAATACGAGGCACACTTTGAACACTGAAGCTTTCTTT.

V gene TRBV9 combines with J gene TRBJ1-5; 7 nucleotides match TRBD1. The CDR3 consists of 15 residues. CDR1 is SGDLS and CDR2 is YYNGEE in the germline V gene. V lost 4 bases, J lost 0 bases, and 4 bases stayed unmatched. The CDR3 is CASSQTGFSNQPQHF. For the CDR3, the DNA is TGTGCCAGCAGCCAGACAGGGTTTAGCAATCAGCCCCAGCATTTT.

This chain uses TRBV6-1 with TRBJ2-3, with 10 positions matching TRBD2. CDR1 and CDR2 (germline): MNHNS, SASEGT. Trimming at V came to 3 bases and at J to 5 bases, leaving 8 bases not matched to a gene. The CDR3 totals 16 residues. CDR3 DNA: TGTGCCAGCAGTGACGTCAGCGGGGGGGCGGTAGATACGCAGTATTTT. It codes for CASSDVSGGAVDTQYF.

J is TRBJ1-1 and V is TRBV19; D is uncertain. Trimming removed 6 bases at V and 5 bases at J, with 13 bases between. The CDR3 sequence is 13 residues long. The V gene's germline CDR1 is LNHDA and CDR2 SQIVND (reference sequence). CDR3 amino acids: CASSPSLTTEAFF. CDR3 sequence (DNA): TGTGCCAGTAGCCCCTCTCTTACAACTGAAGCTTTCTTT.

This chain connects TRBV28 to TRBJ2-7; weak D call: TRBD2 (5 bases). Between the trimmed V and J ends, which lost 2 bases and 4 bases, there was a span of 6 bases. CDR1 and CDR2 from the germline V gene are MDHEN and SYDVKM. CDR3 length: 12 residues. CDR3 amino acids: CASSLSGYEQYF. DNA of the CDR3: TGTGCCAGCAGTTTAAGCGGATACGAGCAGTACTTC.

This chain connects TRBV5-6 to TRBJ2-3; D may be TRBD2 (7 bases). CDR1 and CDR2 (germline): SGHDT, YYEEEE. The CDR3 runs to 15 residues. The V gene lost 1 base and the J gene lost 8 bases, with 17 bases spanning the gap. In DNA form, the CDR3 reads TGTGCCAGCAGCTTGATAAGGGGGGGGCCAGGTACGCAGTATTTT. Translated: CASSLIRGGPGTQYF.

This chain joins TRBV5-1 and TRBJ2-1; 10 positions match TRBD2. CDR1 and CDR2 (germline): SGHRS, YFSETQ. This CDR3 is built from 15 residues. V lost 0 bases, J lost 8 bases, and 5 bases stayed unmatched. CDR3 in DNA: TGCGCCAGCAGCTTGGGGAGCGGGGGGGCGGATGAGCAGTTCTTC. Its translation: CASSLGSGGADEQFF.

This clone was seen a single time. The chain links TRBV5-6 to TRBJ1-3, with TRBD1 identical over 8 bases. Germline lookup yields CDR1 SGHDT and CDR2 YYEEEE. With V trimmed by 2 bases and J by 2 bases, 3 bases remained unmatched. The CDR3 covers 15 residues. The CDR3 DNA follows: TGTGCCAGCAGCTTAGCGGACAGGGCTGGAAACACCATATATTTT. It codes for CASSLADRAGNTIYF.

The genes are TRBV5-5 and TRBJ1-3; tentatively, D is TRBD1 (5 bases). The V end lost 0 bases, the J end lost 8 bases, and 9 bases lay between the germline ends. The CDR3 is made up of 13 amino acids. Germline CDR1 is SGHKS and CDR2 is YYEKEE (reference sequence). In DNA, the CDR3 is TGTGCCAGCAGCTTGGATGTGACAGACACCATATATTTT. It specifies CASSLDVTDTIYF.

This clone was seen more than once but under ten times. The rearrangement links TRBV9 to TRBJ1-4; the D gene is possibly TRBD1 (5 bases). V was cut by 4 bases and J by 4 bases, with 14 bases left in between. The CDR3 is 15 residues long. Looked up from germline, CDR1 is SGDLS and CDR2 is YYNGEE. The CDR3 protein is CASSLTSRDNEKLFF. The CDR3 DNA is TGTGCCAGCAGCCTCACTTCCAGGGATAATGAAAAACTGTTTTTT.

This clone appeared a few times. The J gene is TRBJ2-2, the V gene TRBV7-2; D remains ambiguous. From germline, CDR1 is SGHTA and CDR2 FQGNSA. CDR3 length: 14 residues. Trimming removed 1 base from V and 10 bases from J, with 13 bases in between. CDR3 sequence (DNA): TGTGCCAGCAGCTTAGATGTCCCCAGACTGGAGCTGTTTTTT. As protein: CASSLDVPRLELFF. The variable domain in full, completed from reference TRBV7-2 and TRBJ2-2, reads GAGVSQSPSNKVTEKGKDVELRCDPISGHTALYWYRQSLGQGLEFLIYFQGNSAPDKSGLPSDRFSAERTGGSVSTLTIQRTQQEDSAVYLCASSLDVPRLELFFGEGSRLTVL.

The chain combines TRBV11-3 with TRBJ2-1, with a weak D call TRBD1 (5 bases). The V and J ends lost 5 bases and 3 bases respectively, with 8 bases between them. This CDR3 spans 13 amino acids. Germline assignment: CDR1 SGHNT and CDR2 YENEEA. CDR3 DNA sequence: TGTGCCAGCAGCCCAGACAGCTACAATGAGCAGTTCTTC. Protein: CASSPDSYNEQFF. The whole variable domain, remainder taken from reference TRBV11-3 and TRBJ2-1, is EAGVVQSPRYKIIEKKQPVAFWCNPISGHNTLYWYLQNLGQGPELLIRYENEEAVDDSQLPKDRFSAERLKGVDSTLKIQPAELGDSAVYLCASSPDSYNEQFFGPGTRLTVL.

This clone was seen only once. CDR3 bases: TGTGCCAGCAGCGTGGGACAGGGTAGCCCTTTAGGCTCTGGAAACACCATATATTTT. Translation gives CASSVGQGSPLGSGNTIYF. This rearrangement joins TRBV7-2 to TRBJ1-3, with TRBD1 matching 9 bases. With V trimmed by 5 bases and J by 0 bases, 14 bases remained unmatched. Germline assignment: CDR1 SGHTA and CDR2 FQGNSA. The CDR3 length is 19 residues.